These 6 T cell receptor beta chains share one sample of origin, sequenced in a study of blood T cell repertoires in COVID-19. Produced via immunoSEQ multiplex PCR; TCRdb's table is partial and in-frame only. The table lists around 250,000 clones, approximately 86% of them singletons. Sequences were obtained from PBMCs or T cells enriched from blood (not recorded which). Every receptor here comes from a woman in her 50s who had recovered from COVID-19.

This clone has just a few counts. This sequence joins TRBV19 and TRBJ1-3; D unclear. The length of the CDR3 is 17 residues. CDR1 LNHDA and CDR2 SQIVND come from the germline V gene (reference sequence). V gave up 3 bases and J gave up 0 bases, with 15 bases separating them. The DNA of the CDR3 is TGTGCCAGTAGTATTAACCCCCCGAGGAACTCTGGAAACACCATATATTTT. Its translation: CASSINPPRNSGNTIYF.

The gene calls are TRBV7-8 and TRBJ1-2, with D perhaps matching TRBD1 (5 bases). Germline CDR1 SGHVS, CDR2 FQNEAQ. The ends were cut back, 2 bases at V and 3 bases at J, with 25 bases in the middle. The CDR3 loop spans 19 amino acids. CDR3 nucleotides: TGTGCCAGCAGCTTAATAGGAGGGGAAAGCGGTATAAGGCACTATGGCTACACCTTC. Translating it yields CASSLIGGESGIRHYGYTF.

V and J are TRBV4-3 and TRBJ1-1; TRBD1 matches 7 bases. The germline V gene encodes CDR1 LGHNA and CDR2 YSLEER. The CDR3 has 15 amino acids. V gave up 4 bases and J gave up 5 bases; unmatched junction bases: 10. DNA for the CDR3: TGCGCCAGCAGCCCGAGGACAGGAGGGTTGACTGAAGCTTTCTTT. This encodes CASSPRTGGLTEAFF.

The rearrangement uses TRBV19 and TRBJ2-1; 10 bases line up with TRBD2. Germline V gives CDR1 LNHDA, CDR2 SQIVND (reference sequence). The CDR3 covers 13 residues. After removal of 10 bases from V and 7 bases from J, the junction contained 7 bases not matched to a gene. The CDR3 loop is CATSAGGPNEQFF. The CDR3 nucleotides are TGTGCCACTTCAGCGGGAGGGCCGAATGAGCAGTTCTTC.

The chain recombines TRBV18 with TRBJ2-3; 11 bases are shared with TRBD2. J lost 3 bases, V lost 2 bases, and 7 bases had no gene match. The CDR3 loop spans 17 amino acids. Germline V gene lookup returns CDR1 KGHSH and CDR2 LQKENI. The CDR3 sequence is CASSPLAGTSGTDTQYF. In DNA, the CDR3 is TGTGCCAGCTCACCATTAGCCGGGACTAGCGGAACAGATACGCAGTATTTT.

V usage is TRBV15 and J usage is TRBJ2-1; 8 bases are shared with TRBD2. The germline V gene has CDR1 LNHNV and CDR2 YYDKDF (reference sequence). The CDR3 extends over 15 amino acids. Trimming removed 1 base from V and 12 bases from J; junction bases left unmatched: 11. For the CDR3, the DNA is TGTGCCACCAGCAGAGGCGGAAATAGCGGGATGTCGCAGTTCTTC. Its translation: CATSRGGNSGMSQFF.